This T cell receptor beta chain came from a study of T-cell memory formation after mild COVID-19. Study in general: The study found TCR clusters largely donor specific.

This clonotype occurred a few times. The antigen is not known. The junction shows a germline mismatch at one end, possibly a read error. One entry per CDR3 protein, called by TCRdb with MiXCR from the 5' RACE reads. The repertoire holds about 140,000 distinct CDR3 sequences, over 6% seen once, with around 1.9% in the top ten. The CDR3 runs 13 residues. Per germline, CDR1 KGHSH and CDR2 LQKENI. Study results and caveats: Clones which contracted sat mainly in CM and EM if CD4+, and in EMRA if CD8+. A second wave expanding day 15 to 37 was CD4+-biased; contracting clones were balanced.

This sequence joins TRBV18 and TRBJ1-1; D gene ambiguous. This TCR came from an adult woman who had mild COVID-19 (a few samples of this study predate the infection). Cell type and time point are not known. Sequenced: PBMCs or a T cell subset sorted from them (not recorded which). This CDR3 reads CASSPPGNSEAFF. The CDR3 nucleotides are TGTGCCAGCTCACCACCAGGGAACAGTGAAGCTTTCTTT.